This T cell receptor beta chain was captured in a study of beta chain features in type 1 diabetes. The sample holds a few counts of this clone. Its cognate antigen is unknown. General observations from the study: Lower insertion and higher deletion counts appeared at VDJ junctions in type 1 diabetes patients. The naive, central memory and Treg TCRB repertoires of patients appeared to be more similar to one another than those of healthy donors.

There are 17 residues in the CDR3. V gave up 1 base and J gave up 4 bases, with 19 bases separating them. CDR1 and CDR2 (germline): KGHSH, LQKENI. Every isolated RNA sample was fully reverse transcribed, so sequencing captured expressed TCRB transcripts. The study sequenced naive, central memory and regulatory T cell samples to an average of about 3.5 million reads. The repertoire was sequenced with immunoSEQ multiplex PCR; TCRdb's copy has only in-frame clones and lacks some. The sample includes 970,000 or so clones, under 20% seen only once; the top ten take about 0.02%. This clonotype was obtained from a woman aged 18-29 years in good health. Specimen: naive CD4+ T cells from blood. V is TRBV18 and J is TRBJ1-2; weak D call: TRBD1 (5 bases). CDR3 coding DNA: TGTGCCAGCTCACCACAAGATTGGGCAGGGTCCTTCTATGGCTACACCTTC. Translation gives CASSPQDWAGSFYGYTF.